This T cell receptor beta chain appears in the sequencing data of a study of T cells in narcolepsy. Study summary: Enrolled donors included narcolepsy type 1 or type 2 patients and healthy controls.

V dropped 2 bases and J dropped 0 bases, with 16 bases sitting between them. The CDR3 consists of 18 residues. From germline, CDR1 is SGHTA and CDR2 FQGTGA. Details on this clone: Antigen specificity is unknown.

Study-level findings and limits: No autoreactive T cell clone sequences appeared in some memory CD4+ repertoires. Same-patient CSF and blood CD4+ T cell clonotypes included HCRT-specific and TRIB2-specific autoreactive ones.

The table came from immunoSEQ multiplex PCR; TCRdb's copy has only in-frame clones and leaves some out. The profile shows some 30,000 clones, about 87% of them singletons. Sequencing used memory (CD45RA-) CD4+ T cells from blood. The sequence came from a human donor in good health. The genes are TRBV7-3 and TRBJ2-2; no definite D call. In DNA form, the CDR3 reads TGTGCCAGCAGCTTATTTTTGGGATCTACCACGAACACCGGGGAGCTGTTTTTT. It translates to CASSLFLGSTTNTGELFF.